The clone carrying this T cell receptor (beta chain) was seen a single time. Across over 20 US areas, participants ranged in age from about 18 to 89 years. The record originates from a study of blood T cell repertoires in COVID-19. As for the study in general: From the United States, Italy and Spain came samples of acute and convalescent COVID-19. T cells, B-cell-depleted T cells, or PBMCs provided the cDNA or gDNA that served as material.

The V gene's germline CDR1 is SGHRS and CDR2 YFSETQ. The trim removed 4 bases at V and 7 bases at J, leaving 9 bases unmatched. This CDR3 spans 16 amino acids. In the study's own analysis: Counts of nucleated cells, estimated from reference gene primer amplification, were obtained. The assay was immunoSEQ multiplex PCR, and TCRdb's table has in-frame clones only and misses some. V and J calls and clone size are those listed in that table; D and trimming were worked out from the DNA. This table holds around 230,000 clones, about 87% found once. The V call is TRBV5-1, the J call TRBJ2-5; 14 bases are shared with TRBD2. This receptor was taken from a woman aged 25 to 39 who had recovered from COVID-19. The sequencing sample was made of PBMCs or T cells enriched from blood (not recorded which). The CDR3 bases are TGCGCCAGCAGCGCGCTGACTAGCGGGGGGGCCGGGACCCAGTACTTC. Translation: CASSALTSGGAGTQYF.